This TCR beta chain was captured by sequencing in a study of cytomegalovirus exposure and HLA in healthy donors (TCRdb year 2017). Notes on the research overall: According to an earlier analysis of 550 to 700 of the donors, about 180 million T cells yielded 90 million to 140 million unique TCR beta sequences and around 280 Gb of sequence data. The study combined high-throughput TCR immunosequencing, statistical association of individual TCRs with disease status, and machine learning to predict cytomegalovirus infection status. A later genetic analysis took genome-wide SNP genotypes for about 65% of the 666 donors and used that subset as a discovery cohort. In addition to the first cohort of 650 to 750 subjects, a separate validation cohort of approximately 130 different subjects was used. Donor age, sex, ethnicity and CMV serostatus were compiled alongside the repertoire data. The study profiled the T cell repertoires of 550 to 700 subjects by immunosequencing and related them to cytomegalovirus serostatus. All discovery cohort repertoires had been generated using a single sequencing platform. The number of typed donors differed by locus: about 620-630 for A, B, C, DRB1 and DQB1; approximately 520 for DQA1; 600 to 610 for DPA1; and roughly 450 for DPB1. An early release covering some 640 HLA-typed donors comprised 250 to 350 gigabases of sequencing data and 85 million or so unique TCR sequences. Of the roughly 400 genotyped donors, approximately 80% fell in the genetic ancestry cluster associated with self-reported Caucasian donors. The study aimed to test whether signatures of past pathogen exposure could be identified by cataloging public T cell receptors. A later analysis re-examined previously published TCR beta repertoires from more than 650 donors and added high-resolution HLA genotyping to investigate patterns of TCR occurrence. Several DR-DQ haplotypes were treated as single units for association and clustering because of strong linkage in the cohort. Class I and class II HLA loci were covered by the typing at four-digit resolution. On average, 235,054 unique TCR beta nucleotide sequences were sequenced per donor among about 400 genotyped donors of the cohort, with roughly 18% of those sequences being non-productive. In an earlier analysis of more than 550 of the donors, high-throughput TCR beta sequencing was used to judge whether each TCR beta V gene segment behaved as functional or pseudogenic. Rather than drawing on any new phenotypic data, the later analysis identified candidate immune exposures from TCR beta sequences and the way those sequences occurred across donors.

Overall results and qualifications from the work: A group of highly shared sequence variants was considered likely to be a technical artifact of the sequencing pipeline. Because some donors lacked HLA typing at each locus, the association tests relied only on the typed subset. Approximately 16 rarely observed V segments, including chromosome 9 orphons, were excluded from the earlier analysis of several hundred of the donors because counts were too low. In vitro tests confirmed that a few of the cytomegalovirus-associated TCR beta chains recognize cytomegalovirus antigens. Broadly in line with IMGT annotations, most TCR beta V segments showed up in productive rearrangements about 87% or about 30% of the time in an earlier analysis of approximately 600 of the donors. Linkage disequilibrium might explain the correlated functional status among segregating V segments, but an unknown experimental factor could not be excluded. Roughly uniform sequencing depth across donors was assumed in presence/absence analyses, although this assumption may not hold. A further reported finding was that TCR beta sequences accurately predicted the HLA-A and HLA-B alleles for most subjects in the first cohort. Specific HLA alleles were associated with some 15,000 TCR beta sequences at a false discovery rate of 0.05 in a later analysis. A later analysis found that TCR association rates varied across HLA loci, with DRB1 alleles showing the most associated TCRs and HLA-C alleles the fewest. A later genetic analysis reported fewer N-insertions in productive TCRs among donors in an Asian-associated ancestry cluster than the roughly 650-donor mean. In a later analysis, several top co-occurrence clusters were reported to appear linked to parvovirus B19, influenza, CMV and Epstein-Barr virus. Because the 87-base-pair reads could not distinguish some IMGT-functional V segments, including TRBV6-2 and TRBV6-3, those segments were excluded. V-gene and J-gene trimming of TCR beta chains was associated with a missense DCLRE1C variant in a later genetic analysis, and the association was replicated in an independent cohort. While some public TCRs were present in many individuals, most TCR sequences turned up only very rarely across donors. In a later analysis, HLA-associated TCR beta chains showed more clonal expansion and lower generation probabilities than non-associated chains that were equally common. The authors suggested that the approach could potentially be generalized to other disease states and immunological phenotypes. Strong co-occurrence of HLA alleles, especially DR and DQ, made assigning TCR associations to individual alleles difficult. The study gave a list of roughly 150 TCR beta chains associated with cytomegalovirus. Only TCR beta chains were sequenced in this cohort, and the absence of alpha or paired-chain data limited detectable features. The only immune exposure information available for the cohort was CMV serostatus. In both the original and validation cohorts, the classifier was reported to diagnose cytomegalovirus status with high specificity and sensitivity. Most CMV-associated TCR beta chains appeared to be HLA-restricted in a later analysis, and the HLA associations seemed to be driven largely by CMV exposure.

V loses 5 bases at its end and J loses 7 bases; junction bases beyond the gene matches: 10. The CDR3 holds 15 amino acids from the cysteine to the phenylalanine. The retained sequence is limited to the CDR3, 45 bases, with the frame set at the first base. Reading the germline V gene gives CDR1 KGHSH and CDR2 LQKENI. The cohort consisted of 600 to 700 healthy bone marrow donors. Cohort members were all nominally healthy when sampled, although unrecorded immune exposures were likely present. The donor was CMV seropositive and was included in the group of 250 to 300 seropositive cohort members. Each donor provided a peripheral blood sample, and peripheral blood mononuclear cells were used for TCR beta sequencing. The Qiagen DNeasy Blood Extraction Kit was used to extract genomic DNA from the blood cell samples. Libraries were built with the immunoSEQ multiplex PCR assay. The multiplex PCR relied on a mix of 60 forward primers for TCR Vbeta segments and 13 reverse primers for TCR Jbeta segments. The CDR3 region of rearranged TCR beta genes was amplified from genomic DNA with a multiplex PCR assay. The Illumina HiSeq System was used to sequence the amplified TCR beta libraries as 87-base-pair reads. In the original analysis: Across the roughly 700 repertoires, a later analysis counted tens of millions of unique TCR beta chains, some 11 million of which were shared by at least two donors. A nearest-neighbor algorithm error-corrected the raw reads and collapsed the reads into unique sequences, merging closely related sequences to remove PCR and sequencing errors. CDR3 sequences were aligned to IMGT reference sequences to assign V, D and J gene segments. For a sequence to be retained, at least a six-nucleotide match to both a V gene segment and a J gene segment was required. Rearrangements were classified as productive when the CDR3 lacked stop codons and remained in frame with V and J, and all other rearrangements were classified as non-productive. CDR3 was defined by IMGT convention, running from the second conserved V-encoded cysteine to the conserved J-encoded phenylalanine. The earlier analysis of 550 to 650 of the donors excluded any sequence lacking an unambiguous match to a single V gene segment. An earlier analysis of a few hundred of the donors classified V segments as functional when productive rearrangements were above 56.7% and as segregating when the standard deviation between donors was above 5%. A statistical classification framework was built for diagnosing cytomegalovirus status from the catalog of TCR beta chain sequences. In a later analysis, V and J genes were assigned by comparing TCR nucleotide sequences against IMGT/GENE-DB human TR gene sequences. In a later analysis, CDR3 sequences and most-parsimonious VDJ recombination scenarios were assigned using the TCRdist pipeline. A later analysis defined each TCR beta chain by its CDR3 amino acid sequence plus V-gene family, and excluded reads lacking a unique V-gene family. In a later analysis, 550 to 650 highly shared, low-generation-probability nucleotide sequences were removed to address suspected cross-contamination and a sequencing artifact. In a later analysis, a clonal expansion index was calculated for each public chain from normalized within-repertoire ranks of inferred template counts. In a later analysis, generation probabilities were computed with a VDJ recombination model fitted to out-of-frame rearrangements, and the resulting probabilities were checked against IGoR. In a later analysis, TCR-TCR, TCR-HLA and TCR-CMV co-occurrence was scored with hypergeometric tests, and a repertoire-size bias correction was applied to TCR pairs. A later analysis estimated false discovery rates by permuting HLA or CMV assignments 20 times. In a later analysis, co-occurring TCRs were grouped using DBSCAN, with TCRdist sequence similarity added in when clustering inside HLA-allele-positive subsets. Co-occurrence clustering excluded repertoires with fewer than 30,000 or more than 120,000 public chains, plus five with anomalous nucleotide sharing. What TCRdb holds here is the immuneACCESS table cut down to in-frame rearrangements. Part of the clones is not present; checked against another copy, under half of the missing clones reflect an unresolved V gene, and the others are unexplained. The V and J calls and clone size are taken from that table; D and trimming were inferred from the DNA. The sample table records more than 80,000 clones; 81% of these occur just once. The top ten hold about 1.2% of the sample.

A word on this clone: Which antigen it targets is not known. Base qualities are not provided; no much larger clone lies one nucleotide away.

The TCR sequence derives from a girl aged 2 to 9 in good health and CMV-seropositive. The sequencing sample was made of PBMCs. Rearrangement joined TRBV18 to TRBJ2-1, and 8 bases in between align with TRBD2. Here is the DNA: TGTGCCAGCTCAGTCCGAAGCGGGAGTCAAAATGAGCAGTTCTTC. It specifies CASSVRSGSQNEQFF.